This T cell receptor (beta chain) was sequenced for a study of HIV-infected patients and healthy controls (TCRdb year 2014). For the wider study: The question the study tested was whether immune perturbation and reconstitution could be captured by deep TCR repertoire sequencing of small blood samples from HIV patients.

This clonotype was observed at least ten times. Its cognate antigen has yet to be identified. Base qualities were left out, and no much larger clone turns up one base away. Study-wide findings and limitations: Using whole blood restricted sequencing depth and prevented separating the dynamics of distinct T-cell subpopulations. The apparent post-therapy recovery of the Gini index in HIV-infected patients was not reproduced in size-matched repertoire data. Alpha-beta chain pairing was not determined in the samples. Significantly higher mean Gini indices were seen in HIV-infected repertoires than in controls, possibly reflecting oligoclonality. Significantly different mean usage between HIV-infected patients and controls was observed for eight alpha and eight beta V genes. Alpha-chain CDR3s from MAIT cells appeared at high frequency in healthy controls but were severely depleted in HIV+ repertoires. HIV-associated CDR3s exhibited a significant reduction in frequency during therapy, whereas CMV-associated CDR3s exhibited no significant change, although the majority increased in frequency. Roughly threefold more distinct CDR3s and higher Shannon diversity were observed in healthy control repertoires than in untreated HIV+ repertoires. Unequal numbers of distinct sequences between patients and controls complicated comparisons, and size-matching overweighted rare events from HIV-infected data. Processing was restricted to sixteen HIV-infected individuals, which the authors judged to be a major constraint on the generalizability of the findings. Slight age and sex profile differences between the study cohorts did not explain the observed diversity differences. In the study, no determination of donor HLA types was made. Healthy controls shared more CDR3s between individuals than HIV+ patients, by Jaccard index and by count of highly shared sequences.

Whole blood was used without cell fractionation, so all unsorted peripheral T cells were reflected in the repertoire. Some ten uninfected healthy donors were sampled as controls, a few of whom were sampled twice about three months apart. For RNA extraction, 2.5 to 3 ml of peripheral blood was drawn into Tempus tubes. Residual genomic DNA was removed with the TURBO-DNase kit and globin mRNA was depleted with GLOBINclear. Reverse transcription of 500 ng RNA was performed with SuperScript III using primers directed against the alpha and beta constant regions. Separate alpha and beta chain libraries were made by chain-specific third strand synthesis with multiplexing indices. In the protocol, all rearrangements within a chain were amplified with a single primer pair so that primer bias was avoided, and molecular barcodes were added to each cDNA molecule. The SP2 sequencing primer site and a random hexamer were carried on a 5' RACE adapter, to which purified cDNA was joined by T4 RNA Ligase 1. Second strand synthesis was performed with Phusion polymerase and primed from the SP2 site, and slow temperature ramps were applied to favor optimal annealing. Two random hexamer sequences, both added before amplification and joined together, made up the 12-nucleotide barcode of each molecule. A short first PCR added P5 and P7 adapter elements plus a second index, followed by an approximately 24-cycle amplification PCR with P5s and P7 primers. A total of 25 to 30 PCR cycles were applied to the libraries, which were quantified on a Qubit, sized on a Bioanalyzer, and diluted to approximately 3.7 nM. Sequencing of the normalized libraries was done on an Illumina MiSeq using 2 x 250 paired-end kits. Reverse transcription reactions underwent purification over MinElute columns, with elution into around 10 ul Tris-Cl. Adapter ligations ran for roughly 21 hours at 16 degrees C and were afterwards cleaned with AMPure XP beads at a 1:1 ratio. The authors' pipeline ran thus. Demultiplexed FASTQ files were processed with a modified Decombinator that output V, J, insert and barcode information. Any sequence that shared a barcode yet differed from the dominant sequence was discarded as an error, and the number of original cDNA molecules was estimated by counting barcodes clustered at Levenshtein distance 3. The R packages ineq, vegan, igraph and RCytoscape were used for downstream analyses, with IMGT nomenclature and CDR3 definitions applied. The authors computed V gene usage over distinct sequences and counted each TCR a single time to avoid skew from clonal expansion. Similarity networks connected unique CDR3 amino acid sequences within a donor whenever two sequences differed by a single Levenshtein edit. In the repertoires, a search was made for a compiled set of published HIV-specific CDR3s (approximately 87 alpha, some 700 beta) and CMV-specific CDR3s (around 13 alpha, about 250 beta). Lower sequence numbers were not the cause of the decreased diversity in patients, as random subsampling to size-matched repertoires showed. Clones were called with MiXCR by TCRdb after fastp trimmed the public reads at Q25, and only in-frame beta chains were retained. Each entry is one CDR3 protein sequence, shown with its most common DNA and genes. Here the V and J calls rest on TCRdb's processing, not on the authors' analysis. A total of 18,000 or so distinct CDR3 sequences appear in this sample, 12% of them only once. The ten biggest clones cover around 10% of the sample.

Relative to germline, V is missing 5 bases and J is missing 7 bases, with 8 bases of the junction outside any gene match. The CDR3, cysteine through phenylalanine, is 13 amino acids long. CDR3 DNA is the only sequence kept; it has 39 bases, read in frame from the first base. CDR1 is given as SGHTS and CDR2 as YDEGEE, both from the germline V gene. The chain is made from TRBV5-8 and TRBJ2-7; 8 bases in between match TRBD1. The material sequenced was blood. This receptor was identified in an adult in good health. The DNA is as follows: TGTGCCAGCAGTAATATACAGGGGGGAGAGCAGTACTTC. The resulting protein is CASSNIQGGEQYF.